This T cell receptor delta chain was captured by sequencing in a study of gamma-delta chains in newborns, infants, children. Germline V gives CDR1 TSWWSYY, CDR2 QGS. This CDR3 region has 19 residues. V was pared by 3 bases and J by 3 bases, with 16 bases of the junction left unmatched. TCRdb re-identified clones in the reads via CATT. The sample lists around 11,000 delta-chain clones, about 3.5% occurring once. This clonotype originated in a child who was a newborn, infant or young child, either healthy, febrile or measles-vaccinated (not recorded which). Sequenced material: blood. The rearrangement links TRDV1 to TRDJ1; 10 nucleotides agree with TRDD3. The CDR3 DNA follows: TGTGCTCTTGGGGACCCCCATCGTACTGGGGGATTATTCGCCGATAAACTCATCTTT. It is translated as CALGDPHRTGGLFADKLIF.